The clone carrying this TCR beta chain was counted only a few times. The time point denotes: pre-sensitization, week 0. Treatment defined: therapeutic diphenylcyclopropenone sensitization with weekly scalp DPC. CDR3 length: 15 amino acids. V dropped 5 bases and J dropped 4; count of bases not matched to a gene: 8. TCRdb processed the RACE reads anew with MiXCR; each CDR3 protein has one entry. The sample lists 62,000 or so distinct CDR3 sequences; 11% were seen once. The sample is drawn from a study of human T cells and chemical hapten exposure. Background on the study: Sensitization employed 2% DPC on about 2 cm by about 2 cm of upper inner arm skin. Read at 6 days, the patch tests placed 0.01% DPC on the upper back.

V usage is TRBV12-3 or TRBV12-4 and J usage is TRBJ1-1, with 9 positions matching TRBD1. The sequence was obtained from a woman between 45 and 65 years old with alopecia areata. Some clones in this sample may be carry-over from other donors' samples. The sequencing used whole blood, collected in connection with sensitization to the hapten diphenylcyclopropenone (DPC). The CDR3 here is CASSLRTGVGTEAFF. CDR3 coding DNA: TGTGCCAGCAGTCTACGGACAGGGGTAGGCACTGAAGCTTTCTTT.